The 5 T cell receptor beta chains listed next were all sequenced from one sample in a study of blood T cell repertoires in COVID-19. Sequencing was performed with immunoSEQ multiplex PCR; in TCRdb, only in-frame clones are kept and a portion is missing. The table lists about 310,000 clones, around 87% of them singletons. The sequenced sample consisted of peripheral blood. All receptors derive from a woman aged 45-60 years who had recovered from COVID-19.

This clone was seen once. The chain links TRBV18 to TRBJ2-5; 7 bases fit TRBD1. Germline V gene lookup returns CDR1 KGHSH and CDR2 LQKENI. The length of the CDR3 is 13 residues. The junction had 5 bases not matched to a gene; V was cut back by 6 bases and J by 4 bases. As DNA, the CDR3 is TGTGCCAGCTCGCCCGGGACAGCAGAGACCCAGTACTTC. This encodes CASSPGTAETQYF.

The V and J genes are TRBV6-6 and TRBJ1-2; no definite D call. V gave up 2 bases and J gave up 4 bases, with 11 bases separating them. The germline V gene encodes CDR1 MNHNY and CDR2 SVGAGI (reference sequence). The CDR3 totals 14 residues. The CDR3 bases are TGTGCCAGCAGTTACGCGCCCACAGCCTATGGCTACACCTTC. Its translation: CASSYAPTAYGYTF.

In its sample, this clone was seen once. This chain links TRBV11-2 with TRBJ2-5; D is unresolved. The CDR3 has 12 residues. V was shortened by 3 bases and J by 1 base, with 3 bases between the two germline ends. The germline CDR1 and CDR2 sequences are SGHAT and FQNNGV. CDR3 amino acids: CASSLAQETQYF. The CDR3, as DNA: TGTGCCAGCAGCTTGGCCCAAGAGACCCAGTACTTC.

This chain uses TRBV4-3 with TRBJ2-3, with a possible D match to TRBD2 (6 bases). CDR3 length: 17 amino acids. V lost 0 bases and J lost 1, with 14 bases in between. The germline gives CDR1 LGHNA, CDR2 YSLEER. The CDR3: CASSQDGSGGGTDTQYF. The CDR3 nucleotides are TGCGCCAGCAGCCAAGATGGGAGTGGAGGGGGCACAGATACGCAGTATTTT.

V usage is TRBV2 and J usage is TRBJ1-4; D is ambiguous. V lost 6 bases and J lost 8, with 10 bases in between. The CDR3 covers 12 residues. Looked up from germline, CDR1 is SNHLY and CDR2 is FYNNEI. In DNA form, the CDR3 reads TGTGCCAGCAGACCAACAGTAGAAAAACTGTTTTTT. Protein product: CASRPTVEKLFF.